This entry lists 8 T cell receptor beta chains sequenced from one sample in a study of technical replicates of blood from a handful of donors. Repertoires were generated with immunoSEQ multiplex PCR, while TCRdb's copy carries only in-frame clones and drops some. The table lists about 83,000 clones, over 85% of them singletons. Sequenced input: T cells isolated from PBMCs. These receptors came from a human donor in good health.

V and J are TRBV29-1 and TRBJ2-1; 9 bases line up with TRBD1. Germline V gene data show CDR1 as SQVTM and CDR2 as ANQGSEA. There are 13 residues in the CDR3. V lost 4 bases and J lost 6; bases outside the gene matches: 4. The CDR3 is CSVAQGAVNEQFF. Here the CDR3 DNA reads TGCAGCGTTGCACAGGGGGCGGTCAATGAGCAGTTCTTC.

The V and J genes are TRBV5-1 and TRBJ1-5; 10 positions agree with TRBD1. Per the germline V gene, CDR1 is SGHRS and CDR2 is YFSETQ. The CDR3 has 15 amino acids. The ends lost 0 bases at V and 6 bases at J; junction bases unmatched: 3. CDR3 sequence (DNA): TGCGCCAGCAGCTTGGAGACAGGGGGCAGTCAGCCCCAGCATTTT. This codes for CASSLETGGSQPQHF. Looking up the rest from reference TRBV5-1 and TRBJ1-5 gives the full variable domain: KAGVTQTPRYLIKTRGQQVTLSCSPISGHRSVSWYQQTPGQGLQFLFEYFSETQRNKGNFPGRFSGRQFSNSRSEMNVSTLELGDSALYLCASSLETGGSQPQHFGDGTRLSIL.

The chain employs TRBV6-4 and TRBJ2-3, with 10 bases lining up with TRBD2. Germline V gene sequence: CDR1 MRHNA, CDR2 SNTAGT. This CDR3 is built from 16 residues. V shed 2 bases, J shed 4 bases, and the junction held 6 bases outside the gene matches. The CDR3 sequence is CASSDGLAGGPDTQYF. The DNA for the CDR3 is TGTGCCAGCAGTGACGGGTTAGCGGGAGGCCCAGATACGCAGTATTTT.

V usage is TRBV9 and J usage is TRBJ2-1, with 9 bases identical to TRBD2. This CDR3 region has 17 residues. Germline assignment: CDR1 SGDLS and CDR2 YYNGEE. V trimming: 0 bases; J trimming: 5 bases; junction bases outside the gene matches: 9. The CDR3 nucleotides are TGTGCCAGCAGCGTAGGCGGGGGGGGCCCCTGGGACAATGAGCAGTTCTTC. Protein: CASSVGGGGPWDNEQFF.

V is TRBV18 and J is TRBJ2-7, with a tentative D call TRBD2 (6 bases). The CDR3 length is 13 residues. V was shortened by 4 bases and J by 5 bases, with 12 bases between the two germline ends. Germline-derived CDR1 and CDR2 are KGHSH and LQKENI. CDR3 in DNA: TGTGCCAGCTCACTCGGGACTCCAAACGAGCAGTACTTC. Its translation is CASSLGTPNEQYF.

J is TRBJ2-7 and V is TRBV7-2; TRBD1 aligns across 9 bases. V trimming: 0 bases; J trimming: 4 bases; junction bases outside the gene matches: 4. CDR1 is SGHTA and CDR2 is FQGNSA in the germline V gene. The CDR3 covers 15 residues. CDR3 in amino acids: CASSLAGQGFYEQYF. The CDR3 nucleotides are TGTGCCAGCAGCTTAGCGGGACAGGGTTTTTACGAGCAGTACTTC. The variable domain in full, with the rest retrieved from reference TRBV7-2 and TRBJ2-7, is GAGVSQSPSNKVTEKGKDVELRCDPISGHTALYWYRQSLGQGLEFLIYFQGNSAPDKSGLPSDRFSAERTGGSVSTLTIQRTQQEDSAVYLCASSLAGQGFYEQYFGPGTRLTVT.

The rearrangement joins TRBV25-1 to TRBJ1-1, with D possibly TRBD1 on 5 matching bases. V was pared by 4 bases and J by 2 bases, with 8 bases between. Germline CDR1 reads MGHDK; CDR2 reads SYGVNS. The CDR3 consists of 13 residues. The CDR3, as DNA: TGTGCCAGCAGTGCGGGGGGAAACACTGAAGCTTTCTTT. Translation: CASSAGGNTEAFF. The full variable domain, rest sourced from reference TRBV25-1 and TRBJ1-1, is EADIYQTPRYLVIGTGKKITLECSQTMGHDKMYWYQQDPGMELHLIHYSYGVNSTEKGDLSSESTVSRIRTEHFPLTLESARPSHTSQYLCASSAGGNTEAFFGQGTRLTVV.

V gene TRBV6-1 combines with J gene TRBJ2-7; possibly TRBD2 for D (5 bases). The germline gives CDR1 MNHNS, CDR2 SASEGT. The V gene lost 8 bases and the J gene lost 5 bases, with 19 bases spanning the gap. The CDR3 totals 14 residues. DNA for the CDR3: TGTGCCAGCGAAGAGGGAGTAAAGGAGGACGAGCAGTACTTC. Protein sequence: CASEEGVKEDEQYF.